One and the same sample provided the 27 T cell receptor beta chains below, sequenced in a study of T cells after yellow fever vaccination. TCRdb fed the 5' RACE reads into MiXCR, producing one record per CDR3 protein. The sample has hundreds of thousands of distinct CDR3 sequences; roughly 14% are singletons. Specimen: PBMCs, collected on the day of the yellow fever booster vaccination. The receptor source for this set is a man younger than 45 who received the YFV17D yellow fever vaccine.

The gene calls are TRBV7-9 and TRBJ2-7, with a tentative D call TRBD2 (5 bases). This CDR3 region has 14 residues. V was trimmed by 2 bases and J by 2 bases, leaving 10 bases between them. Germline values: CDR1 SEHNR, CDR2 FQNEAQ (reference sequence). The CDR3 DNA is TGTGCCAGCAGCTTACAGAGGGAGCCCTACGAGCAGTACTTC. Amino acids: CASSLQREPYEQYF. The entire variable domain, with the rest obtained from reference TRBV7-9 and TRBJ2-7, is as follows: DTGVSQNPRHKITKRGQNVTFRCDPISEHNRLYWYRQTLGQGPEFLTYFQNEAQLEKSRLLSDRFSAERPKGSFSTLEIQRTEQGDSAMYLCASSLQREPYEQYFGPGTRLTVT.

The CDR3 nucleotides are TGCAGCGTTGTAGAGGGGACAAGGGAGCAGTACTTC. This translates into CSVVEGTREQYF. The chain uses TRBV29-1 and TRBJ2-7; D possibly corresponds to TRBD1 (6 bases). Trimming cost V 4 bases and J 7 bases, with 14 bases left between them. The CDR3 has 12 amino acids. Per the germline V gene, CDR1 is SQVTM and CDR2 is ANQGSEA.

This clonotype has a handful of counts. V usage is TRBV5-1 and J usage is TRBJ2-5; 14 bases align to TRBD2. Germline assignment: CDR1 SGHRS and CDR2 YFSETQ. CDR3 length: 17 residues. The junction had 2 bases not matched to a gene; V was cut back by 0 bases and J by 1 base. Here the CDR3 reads CASSLGLAGGIQETQYF. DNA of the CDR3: TGCGCCAGCAGCTTGGGACTAGCGGGAGGGATCCAAGAGACCCAGTACTTC.

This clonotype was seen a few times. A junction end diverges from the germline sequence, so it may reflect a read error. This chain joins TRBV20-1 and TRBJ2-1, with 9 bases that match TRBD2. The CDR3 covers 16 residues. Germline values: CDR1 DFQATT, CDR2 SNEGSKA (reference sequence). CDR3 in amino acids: CCAQDSAGGGYNEQFF. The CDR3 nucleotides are TGCTGTGCTCAGGACAGCGCGGGAGGGGGCTACAATGAGCAGTTCTTC.

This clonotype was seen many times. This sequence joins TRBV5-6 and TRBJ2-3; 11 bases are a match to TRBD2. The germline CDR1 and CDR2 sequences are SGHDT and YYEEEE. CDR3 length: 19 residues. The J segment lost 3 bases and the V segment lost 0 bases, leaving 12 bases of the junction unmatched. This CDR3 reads CASSLVGLAGGHLTDTQYF. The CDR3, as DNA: TGTGCCAGCAGCTTGGTGGGGCTAGCGGGAGGACATCTTACAGATACGCAGTATTTT.

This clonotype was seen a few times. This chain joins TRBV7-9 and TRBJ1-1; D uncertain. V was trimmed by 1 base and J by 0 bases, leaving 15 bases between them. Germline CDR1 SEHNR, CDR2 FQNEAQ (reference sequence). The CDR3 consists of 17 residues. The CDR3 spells CASSLGQTESLNTEAFF. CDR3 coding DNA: TGTGCCAGCAGCTTAGGGCAAACCGAAAGCTTGAACACTGAAGCTTTCTTT.

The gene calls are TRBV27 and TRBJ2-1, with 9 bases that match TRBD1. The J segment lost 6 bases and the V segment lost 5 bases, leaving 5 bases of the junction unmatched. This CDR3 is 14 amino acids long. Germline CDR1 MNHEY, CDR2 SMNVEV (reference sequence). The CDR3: CASSEQGAVNEQFF. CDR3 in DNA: TGTGCCAGCAGTGAACAGGGGGCGGTCAATGAGCAGTTCTTC.

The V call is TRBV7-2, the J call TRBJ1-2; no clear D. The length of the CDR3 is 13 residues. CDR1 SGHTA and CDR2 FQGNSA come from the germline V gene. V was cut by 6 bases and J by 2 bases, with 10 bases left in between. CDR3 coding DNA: TGTGCCAGCAGTCCTCACATAAACTATGGCTACACCTTC. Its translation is CASSPHINYGYTF.

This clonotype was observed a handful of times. The CDR3 DNA sequence: TGTGCCAGCAGCTTACTCGGGGCCTACACCTTC. As protein: CASSLLGAYTF. The J gene is TRBJ1-2, the V gene TRBV11-2; TRBD1 is a possible D gene (5 bases). From germline, CDR1 is SGHAT and CDR2 FQNNGV. V lost 2 bases and J lost 10, with 8 bases in between. This CDR3 has 11 amino acids.

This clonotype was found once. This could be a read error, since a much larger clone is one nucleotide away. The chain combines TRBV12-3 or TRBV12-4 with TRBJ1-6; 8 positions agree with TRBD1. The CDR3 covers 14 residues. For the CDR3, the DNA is TGTGCCAGCAGCGACAGGGGTCATAATTCACCCCACCACTTT. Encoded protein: CASSDRGHNSPHHF.

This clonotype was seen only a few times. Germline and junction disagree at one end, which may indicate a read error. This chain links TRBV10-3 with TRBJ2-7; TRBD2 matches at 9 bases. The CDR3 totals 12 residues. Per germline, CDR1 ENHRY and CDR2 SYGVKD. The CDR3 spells CAISPSGEVADF. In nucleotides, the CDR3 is TGTGCCATCAGCCCTAGCGGGGAAGTGGCGGACTTC.

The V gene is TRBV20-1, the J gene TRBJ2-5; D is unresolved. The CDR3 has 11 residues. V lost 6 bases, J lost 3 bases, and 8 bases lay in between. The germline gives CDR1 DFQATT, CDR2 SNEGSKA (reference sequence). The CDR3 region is CSALRKETQYF. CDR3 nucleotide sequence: TGCAGTGCCCTTCGAAAAGAGACCCAGTACTTC.

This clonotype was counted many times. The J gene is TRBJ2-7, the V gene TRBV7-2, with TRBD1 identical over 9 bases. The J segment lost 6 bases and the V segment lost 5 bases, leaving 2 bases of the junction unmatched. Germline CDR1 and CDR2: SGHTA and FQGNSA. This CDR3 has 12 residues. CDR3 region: CASSLDRGEQYF. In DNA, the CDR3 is TGTGCCAGCAGCCTGGACAGGGGCGAGCAGTACTTC.

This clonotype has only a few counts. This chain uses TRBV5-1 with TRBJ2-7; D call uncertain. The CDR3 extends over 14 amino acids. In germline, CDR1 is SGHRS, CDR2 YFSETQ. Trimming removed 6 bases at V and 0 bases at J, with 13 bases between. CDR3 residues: CASTFHSASYEQYF. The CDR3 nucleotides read TGCGCCAGCACCTTCCACTCTGCCTCCTACGAGCAGTACTTC.

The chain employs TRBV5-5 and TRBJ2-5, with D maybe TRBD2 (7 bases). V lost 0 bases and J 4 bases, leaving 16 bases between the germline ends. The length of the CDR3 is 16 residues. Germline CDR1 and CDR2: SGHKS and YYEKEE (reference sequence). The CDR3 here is CASSLVGAGDGETQYF. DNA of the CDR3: TGTGCCAGCAGCTTGGTGGGGGCGGGGGACGGAGAGACCCAGTACTTC.

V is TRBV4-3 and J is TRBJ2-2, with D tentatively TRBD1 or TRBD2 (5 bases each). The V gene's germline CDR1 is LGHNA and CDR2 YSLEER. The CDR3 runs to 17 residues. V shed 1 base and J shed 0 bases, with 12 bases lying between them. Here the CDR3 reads CASSQGAGTTNTGELFF. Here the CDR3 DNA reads TGCGCCAGCAGCCAAGGGGCCGGGACCACGAACACCGGGGAGCTGTTTTTT.

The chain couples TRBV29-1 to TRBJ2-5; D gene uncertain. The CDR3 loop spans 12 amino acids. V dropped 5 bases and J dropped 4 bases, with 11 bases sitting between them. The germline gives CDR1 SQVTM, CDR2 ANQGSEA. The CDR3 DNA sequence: TGCAGCGTTATGTTATTAGGAGAGACCCAGTACTTC. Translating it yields CSVMLLGETQYF.

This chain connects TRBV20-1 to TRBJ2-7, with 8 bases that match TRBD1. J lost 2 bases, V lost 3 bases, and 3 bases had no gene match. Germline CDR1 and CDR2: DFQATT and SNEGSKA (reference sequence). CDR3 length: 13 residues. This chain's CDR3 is CSARRDRTYEQYF. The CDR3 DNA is TGCAGTGCTAGGAGGGACAGGACCTACGAGCAGTACTTC.

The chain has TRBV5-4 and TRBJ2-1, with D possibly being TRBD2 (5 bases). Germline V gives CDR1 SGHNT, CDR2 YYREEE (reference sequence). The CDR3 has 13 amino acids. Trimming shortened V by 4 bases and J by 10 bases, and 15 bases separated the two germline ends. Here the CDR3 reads CASSSAPEREQFF. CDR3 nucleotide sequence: TGTGCCAGCAGCAGCGCACCCGAGCGGGAGCAGTTCTTC.

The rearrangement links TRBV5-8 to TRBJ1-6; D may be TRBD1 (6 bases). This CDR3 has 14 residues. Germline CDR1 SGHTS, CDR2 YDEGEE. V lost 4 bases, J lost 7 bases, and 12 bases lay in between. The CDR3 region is CASSARRGNSPLHF. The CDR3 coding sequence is TGTGCCAGCAGCGCGAGGAGGGGGAATTCACCCCTCCACTTT.

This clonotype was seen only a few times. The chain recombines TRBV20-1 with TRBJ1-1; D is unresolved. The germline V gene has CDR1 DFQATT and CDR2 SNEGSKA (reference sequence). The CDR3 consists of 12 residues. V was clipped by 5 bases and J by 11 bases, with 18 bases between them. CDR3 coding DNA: TGCAGTGCTCCCCCTGAGGTTCACCCGGCTTTCTTT. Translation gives CSAPPEVHPAFF.

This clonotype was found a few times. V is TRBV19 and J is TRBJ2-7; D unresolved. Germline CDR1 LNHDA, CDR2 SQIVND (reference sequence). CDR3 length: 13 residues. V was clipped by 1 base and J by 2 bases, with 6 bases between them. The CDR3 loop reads CASSIGETYEQYF. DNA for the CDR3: TGTGCCAGTAGTATAGGGGAAACCTACGAGCAGTACTTC.

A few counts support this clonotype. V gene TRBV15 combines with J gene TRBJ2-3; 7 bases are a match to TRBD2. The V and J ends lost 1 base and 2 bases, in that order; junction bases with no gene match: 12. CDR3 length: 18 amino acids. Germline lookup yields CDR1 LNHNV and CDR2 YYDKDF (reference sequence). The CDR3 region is CATSRGRGGSPSTDTQYF. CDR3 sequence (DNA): TGTGCCACCAGCAGAGGAAGGGGCGGGAGCCCCTCCACAGATACGCAGTATTTT.

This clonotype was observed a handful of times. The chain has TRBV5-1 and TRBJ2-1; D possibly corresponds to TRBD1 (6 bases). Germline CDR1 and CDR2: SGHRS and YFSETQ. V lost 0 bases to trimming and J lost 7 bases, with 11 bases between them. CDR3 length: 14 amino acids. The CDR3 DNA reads TGCGCCAGCAGCTTGGCCTACAGGGAGAATGAGCAGTTCTTC. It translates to CASSLAYRENEQFF.

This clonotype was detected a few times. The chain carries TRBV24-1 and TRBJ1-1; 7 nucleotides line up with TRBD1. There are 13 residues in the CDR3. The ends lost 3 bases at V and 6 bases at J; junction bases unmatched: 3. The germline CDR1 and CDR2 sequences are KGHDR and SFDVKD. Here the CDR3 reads CATSDGQGAEAFF. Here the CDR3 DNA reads TGTGCCACCAGTGATGGTCAGGGGGCTGAAGCTTTCTTT.

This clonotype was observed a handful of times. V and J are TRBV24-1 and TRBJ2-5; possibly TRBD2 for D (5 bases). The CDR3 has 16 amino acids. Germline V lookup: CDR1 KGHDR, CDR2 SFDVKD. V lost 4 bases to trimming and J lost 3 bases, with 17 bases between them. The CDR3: CATSDPRGSGEETQYF. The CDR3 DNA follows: TGTGCCACCAGTGACCCCCGAGGGTCCGGGGAAGAGACCCAGTACTTC.

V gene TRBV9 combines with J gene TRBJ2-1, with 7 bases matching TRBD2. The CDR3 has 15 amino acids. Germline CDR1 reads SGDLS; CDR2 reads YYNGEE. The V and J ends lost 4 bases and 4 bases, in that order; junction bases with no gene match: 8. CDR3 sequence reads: CASSRSSGAYNEQFF. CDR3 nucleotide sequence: TGTGCCAGCAGCCGTAGCAGCGGGGCTTACAATGAGCAGTTCTTC.